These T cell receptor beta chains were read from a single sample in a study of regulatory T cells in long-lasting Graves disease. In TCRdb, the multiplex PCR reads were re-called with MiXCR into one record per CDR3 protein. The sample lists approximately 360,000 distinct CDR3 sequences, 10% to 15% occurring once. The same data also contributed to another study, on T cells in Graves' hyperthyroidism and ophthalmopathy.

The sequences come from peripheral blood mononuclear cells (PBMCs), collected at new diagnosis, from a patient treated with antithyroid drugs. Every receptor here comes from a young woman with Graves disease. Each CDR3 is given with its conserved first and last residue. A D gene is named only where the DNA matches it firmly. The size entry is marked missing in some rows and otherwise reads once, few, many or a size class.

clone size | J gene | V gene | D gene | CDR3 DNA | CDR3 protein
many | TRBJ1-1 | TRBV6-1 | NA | TGTGCCAGCAGTGAACCATCAGGGTTCAACACTGAAGCTTTCTTT | CASSEPSGFNTEAFF
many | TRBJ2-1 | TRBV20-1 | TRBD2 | TGCAGTGCTAGAGATCAAAGGCCAGCGGGAGGGGTCAATGAGCAGTTCTTC | CSARDQRPAGGVNEQFF
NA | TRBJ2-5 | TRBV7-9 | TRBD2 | TGTGCCAGCAGCTCCCGACTAGCGGTACGTTATACGGAGACCCAGTACTTC | CASSSRLAVRYTETQYF
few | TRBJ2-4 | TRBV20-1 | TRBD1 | TGCAGTGCTAGAGATCCTAAACAGGGGCAAAAAAACATTCAGTACTTC | CSARDPKQGQKNIQYF
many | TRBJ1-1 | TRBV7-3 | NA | TGTGCCAGCAGTCCCCCCGGGGGGAACACTGAAGCTTTCTTT | CASSPPGGNTEAFF
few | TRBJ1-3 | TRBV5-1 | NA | TGCGCCAGCAGCTTGACAGCTACGGGAAACACCATATATTTT | CASSLTATGNTIYF
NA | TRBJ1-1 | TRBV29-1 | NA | TGCAGCGTTGAGGTTGAAGGGAACACTGAAGCTTTCTTT | CSVEVEGNTEAFF
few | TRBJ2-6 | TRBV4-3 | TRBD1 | TGCGCCAGCAGCCAGTACCCCGGGACAGTAATTTATGGGGCCAACGTCCTGACTTTC | CASSQYPGTVIYGANVLTF
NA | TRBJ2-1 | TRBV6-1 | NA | TGTGCCAGCAGCAAAAAGTCCCCCTACAGAGGGCACCCCACCTACAATGAGCAGTTCTTC | CASSKKSPYRGHPTYNEQFF
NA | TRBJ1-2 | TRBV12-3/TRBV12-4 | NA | TGTGCCAGCAGTTTGGGGTCAGGGCGGAACTATGGCTACACCTTC | CASSLGSGRNYGYTF
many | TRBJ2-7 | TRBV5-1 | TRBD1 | TGCGCCAGCAGCCACGACAGGGTCCTTACCTACGAGCAGTACTTC | CASSHDRVLTYEQYF
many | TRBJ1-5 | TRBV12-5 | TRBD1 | TGTGCTAGTGGTCCGTCTGGTGGGACAGGGTTCAATCAGCCCCAGCATTTT | CASGPSGGTGFNQPQHF
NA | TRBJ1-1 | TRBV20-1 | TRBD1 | TGCAGTGCGTCAGAGGGGGCGGACCCTATGAACACTGAAGCTTTCTTT | CSASEGADPMNTEAFF
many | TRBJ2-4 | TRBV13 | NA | TGTGCCAGCAGCTTACAACAAGTAGCCAAAAACATTCAGTACTTC | CASSLQQVAKNIQYF
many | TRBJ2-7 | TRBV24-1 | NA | TGTGCCACCAGTGATCCTAACCGAATGGGGATCTCCGAGCAGTACTTC | CATSDPNRMGISEQYF
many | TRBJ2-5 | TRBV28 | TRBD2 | TGTGCCAGCAGTTTATACAAAACTACTAGCGGGAGTTGGCAAGAGACCCAGTACTTC | CASSLYKTTSGSWQETQYF
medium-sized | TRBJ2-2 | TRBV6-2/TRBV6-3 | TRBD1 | TGTGCCAGCAGTTACGAGGGGGCTGACACCGGGGAGCTGTTTTTT | CASSYEGADTGELFF
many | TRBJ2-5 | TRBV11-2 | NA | TGTGCCAGCAGCCCAAGGACAGAAGAGACCCAGTACTTC | CASSPRTEETQYF
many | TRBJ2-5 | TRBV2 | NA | TGTGCCAGCAGTGAAGCTCGGCGTCGGGAGACCCAGTACTTC | CASSEARRRETQYF
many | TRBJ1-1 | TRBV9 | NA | TGTGCCAGCAGCGTAGGTTCGGTGAACACTGAAGCTTTCTTT | CASSVGSVNTEAFF
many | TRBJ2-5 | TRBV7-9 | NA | TGTGCCAGCAGCCCCACAGGGCTGGGGGAGACCCAGTACTTC | CASSPTGLGETQYF
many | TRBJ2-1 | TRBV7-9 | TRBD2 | TGTGCCAGCAGCTTAGATCCGGGACTAGGCGACAATGAGCAGTTCTTC | CASSLDPGLGDNEQFF
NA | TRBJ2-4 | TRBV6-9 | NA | TGTGCCAGCAGTTACTCAACCAAAAACATTCAGTACTTC | CASSYSTKNIQYF
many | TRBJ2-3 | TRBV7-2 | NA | TGTGCCAGCAGCTTAGCTCTAGGGGGGGATACGCAGTATTTT | CASSLALGGDTQYF
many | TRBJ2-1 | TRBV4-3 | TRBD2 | TGCGCCAGCAGCCAAGTACCAGCTCGGGGGGATGAGCAGTTCTTC | CASSQVPARGDEQFF
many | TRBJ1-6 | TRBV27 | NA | TGTGCCAGCAGTTTTTATCCAGGATCACCCCTCCACTTT | CASSFYPGSPLHF
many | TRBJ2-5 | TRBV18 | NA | TGTGCCAGCTCCCCTCCCGCGACTAGTGGGGAGACCCAGTACTTC | CASSPPATSGETQYF
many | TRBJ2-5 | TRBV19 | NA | TGTGCTCTGACTAGTATGGAGACCCAGTACTTC | CALTSMETQYF
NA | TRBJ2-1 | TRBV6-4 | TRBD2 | TGTGCCAGCAGTCCATGGGGACTAGCGGGAGGAGATGAGCAGTTCTTC | CASSPWGLAGGDEQFF
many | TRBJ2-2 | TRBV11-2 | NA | TGTGCCAGCAGCTTAGAGGAGGGGCCGGTCACCGGGGAGCTGTTTTTT | CASSLEEGPVTGELFF
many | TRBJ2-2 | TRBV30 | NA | TGTGCCTGGAGTGTTTGGAACACCGGGGAGCTGTTTTTT | CAWSVWNTGELFF
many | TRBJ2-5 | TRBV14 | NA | TGTGCCAGCAGCCGATGGACAGTCCAAGAGACCCAGTACTTC | CASSRWTVQETQYF
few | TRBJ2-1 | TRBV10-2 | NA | TGCGCCAGCAGATCCCCCTCGGGTGAGCAGTTCTTC | CASRSPSGEQFF
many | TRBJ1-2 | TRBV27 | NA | TGTGCCAGCAGTTTCGGTCACCATGCTGGCTACACCTTC | CASSFGHHAGYTF
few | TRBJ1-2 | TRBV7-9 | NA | TGTGCCAGCAGCTCCAAGTTCCCTAAGGACAGAACTAACTATGGCTACACCTTC | CASSSKFPKDRTNYGYTF
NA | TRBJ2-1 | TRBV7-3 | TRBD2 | TGTGCCAGCAGCCCACTGCGGGAGTGGGACCTCAATGAGCAGTTCTTC | CASSPLREWDLNEQFF
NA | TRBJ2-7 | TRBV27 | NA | TGTGCCAGCAGTGTATCTTCGCTGAGCGAGCAGTACTTC | CASSVSSLSEQYF
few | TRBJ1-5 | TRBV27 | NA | TGTGCCAGCAGTTCAACTCCGGGGAGCAATCAGCCCCAGCATTTT | CASSSTPGSNQPQHF
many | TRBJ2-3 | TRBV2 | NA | TGTGCCAGCAGTGTGGCGGATAGCACAGATACGCAGTATTTT | CASSVADSTDTQYF
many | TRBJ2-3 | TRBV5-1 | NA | TGCGCCAGCAGCCGAAGAAAAGCTAGCGTACGGAGCACAGATACGCAGTATTTT | CASSRRKASVRSTDTQYF
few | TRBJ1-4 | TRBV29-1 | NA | TGCAGCGAAAGACAGTGCTTTGAAAAACTGTTTTTT | CSERQCFEKLFF
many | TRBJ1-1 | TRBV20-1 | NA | TGCAGTGCTAGAGAGACGGTTAACACTGAAGCTTTCTTT | CSARETVNTEAFF
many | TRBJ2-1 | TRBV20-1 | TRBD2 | TGCAGTGTGCAGCGGGAGCGACACAATGAGCAGTTCTTC | CSVQRERHNEQFF
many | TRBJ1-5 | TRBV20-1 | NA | TGCAGTGCCCAACCGACGGGCAATCAGCCCCAGCATTTT | CSAQPTGNQPQHF
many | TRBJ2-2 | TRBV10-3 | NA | TGTGCCATCAGTGCCCCGTTCCCCGGGGAGCTGTTTTTT | CAISAPFPGELFF
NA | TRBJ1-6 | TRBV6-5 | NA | TGTGCCAGCAGTTACGGGAATTCACCCCTCCACTTT | CASSYGNSPLHF